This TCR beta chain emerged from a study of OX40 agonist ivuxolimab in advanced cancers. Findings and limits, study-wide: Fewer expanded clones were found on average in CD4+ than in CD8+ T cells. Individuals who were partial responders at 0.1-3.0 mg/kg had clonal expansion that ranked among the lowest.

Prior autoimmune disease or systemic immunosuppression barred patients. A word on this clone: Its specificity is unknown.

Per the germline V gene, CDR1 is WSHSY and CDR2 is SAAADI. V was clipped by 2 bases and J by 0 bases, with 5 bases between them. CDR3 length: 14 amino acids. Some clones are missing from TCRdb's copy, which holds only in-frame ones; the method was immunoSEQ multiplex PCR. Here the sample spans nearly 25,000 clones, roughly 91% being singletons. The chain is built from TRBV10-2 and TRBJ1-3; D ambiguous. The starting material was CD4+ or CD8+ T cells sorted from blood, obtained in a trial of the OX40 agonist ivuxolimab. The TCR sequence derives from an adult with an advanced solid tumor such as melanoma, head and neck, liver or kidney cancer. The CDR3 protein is CASSEPGSGNTIYF. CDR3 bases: TGCGCCAGCAGTGAGCCAGGCTCTGGAAACACCATATATTTT.